This T cell receptor (beta chain) was observed in a study of CXCR3-negative and CXCR3-positive naive CD8 T cells. Study-level results: Memory CD8+ cells had much lower diversity, and both naive subsets had comparably high diversity.

This CDR3 is 18 amino acids long. The germline CDR1 and CDR2 sequences are SGHAT and FQNNGV. As for this clonotype: Antigen specificity is unknown.

Each TRB cDNA library was prepared by 5' RACE (with UMI labels). After re-calling the 5' RACE reads, TCRdb lists one entry per CDR3 protein, DNA absent. This sample's table has fewer than 90,000 distinct CDR3 sequences. Among CD8+ T cells, naive ones were CD45RO-CCR7+CD27+CD95-. Sequencing was performed on naive CXCR3- CD8+ T cells from blood. Described subset: CD45RO-CCR7+CD27+CD95- naive CD8+ T cells lacking CXCR3 (TNR3-). The genes are TRBV11-2 and TRBJ2-1; TCRdb's D call of TRBD2 is untestable without DNA. The sequence was collected from a human donor in good health. Some clones in this sample may be carry-over from other donors' samples. The CDR3 spells CASSSNLQGLAGRNEQFF.